This note documents a single TCR beta chain sequence. Its antigen remains unknown. This specimen comes from a study of vaccination and CD4 T cells after COVID-19. Documented treatment: approximately 10-day PBMC culture with coronavirus spike peptide pools or control peptides (ViraFEST assay). Those CD4+ T cells from the unexposed donor predate the COVID-19 pandemic (2011-2018). Scientists ran DNA taken from cultured CD4+ T cells through the Oncomine TCR Beta short-read assay for sequencing. TCRdb reprocessed the PCR reads with MiXCR, giving one entry per CDR3 protein. The sample holds some 7,000 distinct CDR3 sequences; about 29% are singletons and the top ten take approximately 32%. The receptor comes from a human donor in good health. The sample taken for sequencing was CD4+ T cells from blood, cultured in vitro.

This CDR3 is CASSLGTGPVETQYF. Here the CDR3 DNA reads TGTGCCAGTAGTCTCGGGACAGGGCCCGTGGAGACCCAGTACTTC. The chain employs TRBV19 and TRBJ2-5; TRBD1 matches at 9 bases. Per the germline V gene, CDR1 is LNHDA and CDR2 is SQIVND (reference sequence). The V gene end was trimmed by 5 bases and the J gene end by 5 bases; junction bases not matched to a gene: 9. The CDR3 is made up of 15 amino acids.